The rows below give T cell receptor beta chains drawn from one sample of a study of T cell repertoires in cytomegalovirus infection. The antigens these receptors bind are not known. TCRdb reprocessed the reads via MiXCR and lists one record per CDR3 protein. The sample lists around 120,000 distinct CDR3 sequences; 20% to 30% were seen once. The material sequenced was PBMCs, sequenced either directly or after in vitro stimulation (not recorded which). The receptors shown here come from a human donor in good health (CMV status not recorded). Some clones in this sample may be carry-over from other donors' samples. Both conserved end residues are part of each CDR3. Each record gives: V gene, D gene, clone size, J gene, CDR3 protein, CDR3 DNA. D genes are given only for firm matches. Clone size is given for some rows only: seen once, a few or many times, or a class if the clone is expanded.

>TRBV4-3|TRBD2|few|TRBJ2-1
CASSQRTSGTYNEQFF
TGCGCCAGCAGCCAAAGGACTAGCGGGACCTACAATGAGCAGTTCTTC
>TRBV12-3/TRBV12-4|NA|NA|TRBJ2-5
CASSLPRFGETQYF
TGTGCCAGCAGTTTACCCCGATTTGGGGAGACCCAGTACTTC
>TRBV7-6|NA|many|TRBJ1-5
CASSFRKGNQPQHF
TGTGCCAGCAGCTTCCGAAAGGGCAATCAGCCCCAGCATTTT
>TRBV7-2|TRBD2|few|TRBJ2-3
CASSLEASGRAGEDTQYF
TGTGCCAGCAGCTTAGAGGCTAGCGGGAGGGCCGGGGAAGATACGCAGTATTTT
>TRBV7-2|TRBD2|many|TRBJ2-1
CASSLRLLAGAPLGNEQFF
TGTGCCAGCAGCTTGAGGTTACTAGCGGGCGCCCCCCTCGGGAATGAGCAGTTCTTC
>TRBV19|NA|NA|TRBJ2-3
CASTSTGGKADTQYF
TGTGCCAGTACCTCCACAGGTGGCAAGGCAGATACGCAGTATTTT
>TRBV7-2|TRBD2|many|TRBJ2-5
CASRLGGAGAKETQYF
TGTGCCAGCCGACTGGGGGGAGCGGGAGCAAAAGAGACCCAGTACTTC
>TRBV15|TRBD1|few|TRBJ2-7
CATSRGYDRAKNEQYF
TGTGCCACCAGCAGAGGCTACGACAGGGCAAAAAACGAGCAGTACTTC
>TRBV7-9|NA|few|TRBJ2-3
CASSRTGGGTDTQYF
TGTGCCAGCAGCAGGACAGGCGGGGGTACAGATACGCAGTATTTT
>TRBV27|TRBD2|few|TRBJ2-3
CASSRGTSETSTDTQYF
TGTGCCAGCAGCCGCGGGACTAGCGAAACTAGCACAGATACGCAGTATTTT